This T cell receptor beta chain was recovered during a study of shared clonotypes between healthy human individuals. CD8 cells classed as naive were CD45RO-negative and positively selected for CCR7, excluding terminally differentiated effector memory CD45RA+ cells. CDR3 size: 16 residues. Germline CDR1 is LGHNA and CDR2 is YNFKEQ. V gave up 1 base and J gave up 2 bases; unmatched junction bases: 5. With regard to this clone: Its antigen remains unknown.

General study findings and limits: Generation probabilities were higher for clonotypes shared across all four sorted-subset donors than for unshared ones. Incompleteness in sorted-subset sequencing, despite large depth, was shown by rarefaction. Naive CD4 clonotypes overlapped across a few donors at roughly 5.1%.

About 30,000 T cell genomes, or roughly 200 ng DNA, went into the sorted-subset replicate PCRs. TCRdb's copy holds only in-frame clones and misses some; the assay was immunoSEQ multiplex PCR. The table lists more than 2 million clones, just under 95% of them singletons. The V and J genes are TRBV4-2 and TRBJ2-5; 9 bases line up with TRBD2. The TCR comes from a man aged 18 to 29 in good health. Some clones in this sample may be carry-over from other donors' samples. The sample was naive CD8+ T cells from PBMCs. Here the CDR3 reads CASSQVLLAGQETQYF. The CDR3 nucleotides are TGTGCCAGCAGCCAAGTTTTGCTAGCGGGACAAGAGACCCAGTACTTC.